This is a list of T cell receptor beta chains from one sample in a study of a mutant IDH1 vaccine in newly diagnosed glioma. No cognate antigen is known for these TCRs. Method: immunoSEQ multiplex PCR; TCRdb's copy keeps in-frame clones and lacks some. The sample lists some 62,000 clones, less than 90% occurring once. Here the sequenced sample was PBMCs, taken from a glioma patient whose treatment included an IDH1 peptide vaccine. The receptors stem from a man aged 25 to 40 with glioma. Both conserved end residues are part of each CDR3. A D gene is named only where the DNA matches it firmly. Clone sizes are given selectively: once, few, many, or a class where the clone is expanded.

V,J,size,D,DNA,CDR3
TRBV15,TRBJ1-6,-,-,TGTGCCACCGGGGAAAAACAGGGACCTGGCGGTTCACCCCTCCACTTT,CATGEKQGPGGSPLHF
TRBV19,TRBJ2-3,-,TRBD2,TGTGCCAGTAGTATAGACCTGGGACTAGCGGGCTTCACAGATACGCAGTATTTT,CASSIDLGLAGFTDTQYF
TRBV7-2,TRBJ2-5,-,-,TGTGCCAGCAGCCAACAGGGCTGGGGTCAAGAGACCCAGTACTTC,CASSQQGWGQETQYF
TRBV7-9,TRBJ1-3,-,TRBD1,TGTGCCAGCAGCCCACAGGGGGTGAGCTCTGGAAACACCATATATTTT,CASSPQGVSSGNTIYF
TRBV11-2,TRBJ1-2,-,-,TGTGCCAGCAGCTTACAGGCCGTAGCTAACTATGGCTACACCTTC,CASSLQAVANYGYTF
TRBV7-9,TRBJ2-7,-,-,TGTGCCAGCAGCTTAGAGGGGGGTAACGAGCAGTACTTC,CASSLEGGNEQYF
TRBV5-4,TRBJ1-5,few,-,TGTGCCAGCAGCGCCACACCCGGGGGGGGTCAGCCCCAGCATTTT,CASSATPGGGQPQHF
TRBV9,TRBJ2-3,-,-,TGTGCCAGCAGCGTAAGCCAAGACCAATCCACCTTTATCACAGATACGCAGTATTTT,CASSVSQDQSTFITDTQYF
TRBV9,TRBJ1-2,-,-,TGTGCCAGCAGCGGACAGGTCCATGGCTACACCTTC,CASSGQVHGYTF
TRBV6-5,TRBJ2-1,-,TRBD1,TGTGCCAGCACCAGACAGGGGGCGCGTAATGAGCAGTTCTTC,CASTRQGARNEQFF
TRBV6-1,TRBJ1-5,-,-,TGTGCCAGCAGTGAACTTCAGCCCCAGCATTTT,CASSELQPQHF
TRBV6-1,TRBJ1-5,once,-,TGTGCCAGCAGTGTCAACAGGGTTAGCAATCAGCCCCAGCATTTT,CASSVNRVSNQPQHF
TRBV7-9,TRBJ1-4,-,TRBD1,TGTGCCAGCAGCTTAGGGGACAGGGGGCATAAGGAAAAACTGTTTTTT,CASSLGDRGHKEKLFF
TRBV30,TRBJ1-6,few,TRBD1,TGTGCCTGGAGTGTACTACAGGGGAATTCACCCCTCCACTTT,CAWSVLQGNSPLHF
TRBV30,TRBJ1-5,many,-,TGTGCCTGGAGTGTCCAGGATCACCAGCCCCAGCATTTT,CAWSVQDHQPQHF
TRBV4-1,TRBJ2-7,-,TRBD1,TGCGCCAGCAGCCAGACGACAGGGCCATCCTACGAGCAGTACTTC,CASSQTTGPSYEQYF
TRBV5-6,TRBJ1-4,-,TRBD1,TGTGCCAGCAGCACCCGGGACAGGGTCCTCTCAGTCCCTAATGAAAAACTGTTTTTT,CASSTRDRVLSVPNEKLFF